This T cell receptor beta chain is from a study of CD8 T cells in ankylosing spondylitis. By quantitative 5'-RACE with molecular barcodes, the TCR beta libraries were made. MiXCR was run by TCRdb on the 5' RACE reads, yielding one entry per CDR3 protein. The data hold around 890,000 distinct CDR3 sequences, with approximately 10% observed a single time. Details on this clonotype: Its antigen is as yet unknown.

Germline values: CDR1 PRHDT, CDR2 FYEKMQ (reference sequence). V was clipped by 6 bases and J by 6 bases, with 14 bases between them. The CDR3 runs to 13 residues. Study-wide findings and caveats: In ankylosing spondylitis blood, a motif of roughly eight highly homologous TCR beta variants appeared characteristic. Disease-associated clones were CD8+ and fairly uncommon in peripheral blood.

Sequenced material: blood, either unsorted or a sorted T cell fraction (not recorded which). J is TRBJ1-2 and V is TRBV13; possible D gene TRBD1, 5 bases. The TCR sequence derives from a male donor with ankylosing spondylitis. The DNA for the CDR3 is TGTGCCAGCAGTCGGAGGGGAGGGAATGGCTACACCTTC. This gives the protein CASSRRGGNGYTF.